Listed below are T cell receptor beta chains from one sample, sequenced in a study of T-cell reconstitution after alpha-beta-depleted transplantation in children. Via MiXCR, TCRdb re-called the PCR reads, giving one row per CDR3 protein. The sample shows roughly 790,000 distinct CDR3 sequences, roughly 15% of them seen only once. Material: PBMCs, mostly from graft donor cells, obtained 360 days after TCRalphabeta/CD19-depleted stem cell transplant. The receptors were sampled from a male patient between 10 and 17 years old who had a stem cell transplant for acute lymphoblastic leukemia, so the T cells may come from the graft donor. Both conserved end residues are part of each CDR3. The D gene is left open where the match is weak. Size tells how often a clone was seen (once, few, many) or the class of an expanded clone, and some rows leave it out.

d_call,j_call,v_call,clone_size,cdr3_aa,cdr3_nt
.,TRBJ2-7,TRBV6-5,few,CASSYSASSYEQYF,TGTGCCAGCAGTTACTCGGCTAGCAGTTACGAGCAGTACTTC
.,TRBJ2-5,TRBV2,many,CASSDTVQETQYF,TGTGCCAGCAGTGATACAGTACAAGAGACCCAGTACTTC
TRBD2,TRBJ2-1,TRBV4-1,many,CASSPFGLAINEQFF,TGCGCCAGCAGCCCGTTCGGACTAGCCATCAATGAGCAGTTCTTC
TRBD2,TRBJ2-5,TRBV20-1,few,CSAPWSGRRETQYF,TGCAGTGCTCCTTGGAGCGGGAGACGGGAGACCCAGTACTTC
.,TRBJ2-6,TRBV12-3/TRBV12-4,many,CASSFTTGANVLTF,TGTGCCAGCAGTTTTACCACTGGGGCCAACGTCCTGACTTTC
TRBD1,TRBJ1-1,TRBV19,.,CASRSAGTGGAVAFF,TGTGCCAGTAGATCCGCGGGTACAGGGGGCGCGGTAGCTTTCTTT
.,TRBJ2-7,TRBV30,.,CAWSVRVGPYEQYF,TGTGCCTGGAGTGTAAGGGTAGGGCCCTACGAGCAGTACTTC
TRBD1,TRBJ2-7,TRBV13,few,CASSSRTGFHEQYF,TGTGCCAGCAGCTCCCGGACAGGGTTCCACGAGCAGTACTTC
.,TRBJ2-3,TRBV11-2,.,CASSLVRITDTQYF,TGTGCCAGCAGCTTAGTTCGGATCACAGATACGCAGTATTTT
TRBD2,TRBJ2-2,TRBV5-1,.,CASSLAPSGNTGELFF,TGCGCCAGCAGCTTGGCCCCTAGCGGGAACACCGGGGAGCTGTTTTTT
.,TRBJ1-2,TRBV27,.,CASSFASYEGNYGYTF,TGTGCCAGCAGTTTTGCGTCCTACGAGGGTAACTATGGCTACACCTTC
.,TRBJ1-2,TRBV11-2,few,CASNSLQTGYGYTF,TGTGCCAGCAACTCTCTCCAGACAGGCTATGGCTACACCTTC
TRBD2,TRBJ2-7,TRBV4-1,.,CASSQFTGLAGAYEQYF,TGCGCCAGCAGCCAATTCACCGGACTAGCGGGAGCCTACGAGCAGTACTTC
TRBD1,TRBJ2-6,TRBV11-1,few,CASSLVLYRGFSGANVLTF,TGTGCCAGCAGCTTAGTGCTATACAGGGGCTTCTCTGGGGCCAACGTCCTGACTTTC
TRBD2,TRBJ2-1,TRBV11-2,few,CASRSGLARDNEQFF,TGTGCCAGCAGATCGGGACTAGCGAGGGACAATGAGCAGTTCTTC
TRBD2,TRBJ2-4,TRBV4-1,.,CASSPIGTSGNIQYF,TGCGCCAGCAGCCCAATTGGGACTAGCGGGAACATTCAGTACTTC
TRBD2,TRBJ2-6,TRBV9,few,CASSVQASGIPGANVLTF,TGTGCCAGCAGCGTCCAGGCTAGCGGGATTCCTGGGGCCAACGTCCTGACTTTC